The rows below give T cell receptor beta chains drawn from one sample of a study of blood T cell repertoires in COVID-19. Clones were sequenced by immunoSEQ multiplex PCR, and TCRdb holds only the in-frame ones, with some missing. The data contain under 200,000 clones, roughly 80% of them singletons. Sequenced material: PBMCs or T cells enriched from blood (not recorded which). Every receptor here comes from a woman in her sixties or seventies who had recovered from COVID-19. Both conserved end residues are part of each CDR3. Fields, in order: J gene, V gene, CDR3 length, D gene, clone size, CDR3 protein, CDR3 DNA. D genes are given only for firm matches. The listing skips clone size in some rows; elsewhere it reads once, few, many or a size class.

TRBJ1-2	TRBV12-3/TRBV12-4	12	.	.	CASMVGGRGYTF	TGTGCCAGCATGGTGGGGGGACGGGGCTACACCTTC
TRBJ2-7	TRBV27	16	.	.	CASKLTWAGMSYEQYF	TGTGCCAGCAAATTAACCTGGGCAGGGATGTCTTACGAGCAGTACTTC
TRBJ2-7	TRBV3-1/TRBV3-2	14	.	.	CASSQDRRNYEQYF	TGTGCCAGCAGCCAAGACCGGCGGAACTACGAGCAGTACTTC
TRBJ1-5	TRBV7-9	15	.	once	CASSFWGGSNQPQHF	TGTGCCAGCAGCTTTTGGGGAGGTAGCAATCAGCCCCAGCATTTT
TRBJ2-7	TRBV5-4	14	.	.	CASSLPGGRNEQYF	TGTGCCAGCAGTCTACCCGGAGGCCGCAACGAGCAGTACTTC
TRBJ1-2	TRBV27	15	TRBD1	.	CASSSLTGGYRGYTF	TGTGCCAGCAGTTCACTAACAGGGGGGTACCGGGGCTACACCTTC
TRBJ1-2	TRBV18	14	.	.	CASSPDTGIYGYTF	TGTGCCAGCTCACCGGACACAGGGATCTATGGCTACACCTTC
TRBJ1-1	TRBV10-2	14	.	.	CASSESYMNTEAFF	TGCGCCAGCAGTGAGTCCTATATGAACACTGAAGCTTTCTTT
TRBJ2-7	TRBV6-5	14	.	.	CASSYSAVLGEQYF	TGTGCCAGCAGTTACTCGGCCGTCCTAGGCGAGCAGTACTTC
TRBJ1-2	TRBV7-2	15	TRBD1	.	CASSLGGTANYGYTF	TGTGCCAGCAGCTTAGGGGGGACAGCTAACTATGGCTACACCTTC
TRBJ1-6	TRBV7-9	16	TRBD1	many	CASSLAPAGGYSPLHF	TGTGCCAGCAGCTTAGCGCCGGCAGGGGGATACTCACCCCTCCACTTT
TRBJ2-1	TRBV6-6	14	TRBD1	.	CASSPGQGAKEQFF	TGTGCCAGCAGTCCCGGACAGGGGGCGAAGGAGCAGTTCTTC
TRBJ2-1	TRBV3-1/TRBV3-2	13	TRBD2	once	CASSRLAIDEQFF	TGTGCCAGCAGTAGACTAGCGATCGATGAGCAGTTCTTC
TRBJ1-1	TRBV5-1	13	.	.	CASSPGGWTEAFF	TGCGCCAGCAGCCCGGGGGGATGGACTGAAGCTTTCTTT